This passage covers 20 T cell receptor beta chains from one sample sequenced in a study of beta chain features in type 1 diabetes. As every portion of the isolated RNA was reverse transcribed, the sequencing read expressed TCRB transcripts. The repertoire was sequenced with immunoSEQ multiplex PCR; TCRdb's copy has only in-frame clones and lacks some. The sample lists about 260,000 clones, 68% occurring once. Sequenced input: naive CD4+ T cells from blood. The receptors were gathered from a man aged 25-45 years in good health.

The chain employs TRBV27 and TRBJ2-3; D unresolved. This CDR3 comprises 13 residues. V gave up 1 base and J gave up 3 bases, with 5 bases separating them. Germline assignment: CDR1 MNHEY and CDR2 SMNVEV (reference sequence). The CDR3 region is CASSLFRTDTQYF. CDR3 bases: TGTGCCAGCAGTTTATTCAGGACAGATACGCAGTATTTT.

The chain links TRBV21-1 to TRBJ1-3. TRBV21-1 is shown as a pseudogene. This CDR3 contains 11 residues. The CDR3 region is CASSPGNTIYF. In DNA, the CDR3 is TGTGCCAGCAGCCCGGGAAACACCATATATTTT.

The chain links TRBV10-3 to TRBJ2-7, with no clear D. Germline lookup yields CDR1 ENHRY and CDR2 SYGVKD. V gave up 0 bases and J gave up 3 bases, with 6 bases separating them. CDR3 size: 13 residues. In nucleotides, the CDR3 is TGTGCCATCAGTGAGTCGAAGGGCTACGAGCAGTACTTC. Translated, it gives CAISESKGYEQYF.

This rearrangement joins TRBV30 to TRBJ1-1; D may be TRBD1 (5 bases). Per the germline V gene, CDR1 is GTSNPN and CDR2 is SVGIG (reference sequence). The CDR3 extends over 12 amino acids. Trimming shortened V by 3 bases and J by 4 bases, and 9 bases separated the two germline ends. CDR3 coding DNA: TGTGCCTGGAGGAGGGGAGGCACTGAAGCTTTCTTT. It specifies CAWRRGGTEAFF.

The chain uses TRBV4-2 and TRBJ1-6, with D possibly being TRBD1 (6 bases). Germline V gene lookup returns CDR1 LGHNA and CDR2 YNFKEQ. V lost 6 bases, J lost 6 bases, and 9 bases lay in between. The CDR3 has 13 residues. The CDR3 here is CASRGGFNSPLHF. The DNA of the CDR3 is TGTGCCAGCAGAGGGGGTTTTAATTCACCCCTCCACTTT.

V gene TRBV30 combines with J gene TRBJ2-1, with D uncertain. This CDR3 spans 12 amino acids. From germline, CDR1 is GTSNPN and CDR2 SVGIG (reference sequence). Trimming left V 2 bases short and J 8 bases short, with 10 bases between. The CDR3: CAWSTRRYEQFF. The CDR3 DNA reads as TGTGCCTGGAGTACCCGGCGTTATGAGCAGTTCTTC.

This clone was seen more than once but under ten times. V gene TRBV2 combines with J gene TRBJ1-2; tentatively, D is TRBD1 (5 bases). The germline gives CDR1 SNHLY, CDR2 FYNNEI. The CDR3 sequence is 12 residues long. Trimming shortened V by 6 bases and J by 4 bases, and 9 bases separated the two germline ends. The CDR3 DNA reads as TGTGCCAGCAGGGCGGGGACCTATGGCTACACCTTC. It is translated as CASRAGTYGYTF.

The chain carries TRBV9 and TRBJ2-2; D gene uncertain. CDR1 SGDLS and CDR2 YYNGEE come from the germline V gene. This CDR3 region has 15 residues. Trimming cost V 1 base and J 2 bases, with 9 bases left between them. The CDR3 region has the DNA TGTGCCAGCAGCGTAAGGACGGTCAACACCGGGGAGCTGTTTTTT. This codes for CASSVRTVNTGELFF.

This chain uses TRBV7-8 with TRBJ2-1; D not certain. Per the germline V gene, CDR1 is SGHVS and CDR2 is FQNEAQ. There are 15 residues in the CDR3. The ends were cut back, 3 bases at V and 0 bases at J, with 9 bases in the middle. CDR3 amino acids: CASSLALSSYNEQFF. The CDR3 DNA sequence: TGTGCCAGCAGCTTGGCGCTCAGCTCCTACAATGAGCAGTTCTTC. Together with reference TRBV7-8 and TRBJ2-1, the CDR3 gives the full variable domain: GAGVSQSPRYKVAKRGQDVALRCDPISGHVSLFWYQQALGQGPEFLTYFQNEAQLDKSGLPSDRFFAERPEGSVSTLKIQRTQQEDSAVYLCASSLALSSYNEQFFGPGTRLTVL.

In its sample, this clone was seen a few times. The V gene is TRBV15, the J gene TRBJ2-6; 7 nucleotides align to TRBD1. CDR1 and CDR2 (germline): LNHNV, YYDKDF (reference sequence). The CDR3 totals 21 residues. J lost 0 bases, V lost 1 base, and 15 bases had no gene match. The CDR3 DNA sequence: TGTGCCACCAGCAGAGGTACAGGGGAGTGGGCCTCTCTCTCTGGGGCCAACGTCCTGACTTTC. Its translation: CATSRGTGEWASLSGANVLTF.

The V gene is TRBV10-3, the J gene TRBJ2-1; 7 positions agree with TRBD2. V was pared by 3 bases and J by 2 bases, with 4 bases of the junction left unmatched. The CDR3 extends over 15 amino acids. CDR1 ENHRY and CDR2 SYGVKD come from the germline V gene. In nucleotides, the CDR3 is TGTGCCATCAGTGAAGGGACTAAAACCTACAATGAGCAGTTCTTC. It yields the protein CAISEGTKTYNEQFF.

The chain links TRBV9 to TRBJ2-3, with D maybe TRBD1 (6 bases). This CDR3 is built from 13 residues. Per the germline V gene, CDR1 is SGDLS and CDR2 is YYNGEE. The germline V and J ends were trimmed by 4 bases and 4 bases, with 10 bases remaining between them. CDR3 region: CASSTGKADTQYF. CDR3 DNA sequence: TGTGCCAGCAGCACAGGGAAGGCAGATACGCAGTATTTT.

The V gene is TRBV7-2, the J gene TRBJ2-7; D gene ambiguous. Germline loops: CDR1 SGHTA, CDR2 FQGNSA. The ends were cut back, 5 bases at V and 6 bases at J, with 14 bases in the middle. The CDR3 totals 13 residues. The CDR3 nucleotides read TGTGCCAGCAGCCCTGCCCTGGCAGTCGAGCAGTACTTC. It translates to CASSPALAVEQYF.

The rearrangement links TRBV15 to TRBJ2-1; D call uncertain. CDR3 length equals 15 residues. Trimming took 3 bases from V and 4 from J, leaving 13 bases between them. In germline, CDR1 is LNHNV, CDR2 YYDKDF (reference sequence). The CDR3 spells CATSRIGRPYNEQFF. DNA for the CDR3: TGTGCCACCAGCAGGATTGGACGGCCATACAATGAGCAGTTCTTC.

The chain has TRBV28 and TRBJ2-3; perhaps D is TRBD1 or TRBD2 (6 bases each). Trimming cost V 7 bases and J 2 bases, with 10 bases left between them. The CDR3 sequence is 13 residues long. Looked up from germline, CDR1 is MDHEN and CDR2 is SYDVKM. DNA for the CDR3: TGTGCCAGCAAAGGGGGGAACACAGATACGCAGTATTTT. Its translation: CASKGGNTDTQYF. Filled out from reference TRBV28 and TRBJ2-3, the complete variable domain reads DVKVTQSSRYLVKRTGEKVFLECVQDMDHENMFWYRQDPGLGLRLIYFSYDVKMKEKGDIPEGYSVSREKKERFSLILESASTNQTSMYLCASKGGNTDTQYFGPGTRLTVL.

This clone was detected only a few times. The chain couples TRBV7-9 to TRBJ2-5; 8 nucleotides agree with TRBD2. CDR3 length: 13 residues. V dropped 3 bases and J dropped 5; count of bases not matched to a gene: 2. CDR1 and CDR2 from the germline V gene are SEHNR and FQNEAQ (reference sequence). The chain's CDR3 is CASSFWTSETQYF. CDR3 in DNA: TGTGCCAGCAGCTTCTGGACTAGCGAGACCCAGTACTTC.

This clone was counted a few times. The chain recombines TRBV29-1 with TRBJ2-3; TRBD2 agrees at 7 bases. This CDR3 has 14 amino acids. V dropped 4 bases and J dropped 4; count of bases not matched to a gene: 8. Germline lookup yields CDR1 SQVTM and CDR2 ANQGSEA. In DNA, the CDR3 is TGCAGCGTTGTGAGACTAGCATTGGCAGATACGCAGTATTTT. Its protein product is CSVVRLALADTQYF.

The DNA of the CDR3 is TGCGCCAGCAGCTTGTTAGGGGCTCAGGGGACCCAGTACTTC. Its protein product is CASSLLGAQGTQYF. The J gene is TRBJ2-5, the V gene TRBV5-1; the D gene is possibly TRBD1 (5 bases). V was shortened by 1 base and J by 7 bases, with 14 bases between the two germline ends. Germline V lookup: CDR1 SGHRS, CDR2 YFSETQ. The CDR3 spans 14 residues.

J is TRBJ2-1 and V is TRBV9; no definite D call. CDR1 and CDR2 from the germline V gene are SGDLS and YYNGEE. CDR3 length equals 16 residues. V was clipped by 3 bases and J by 4 bases, with 17 bases between them. The CDR3 DNA follows: TGTGCCAGCAGCGCTGATTTCGGCCGAGGATACAATGAGCAGTTCTTC. Translating gives CASSADFGRGYNEQFF. The complete variable domain, with remaining parts taken from reference TRBV9 and TRBJ2-1, reads DSGVTQTPKHLITATGQRVTLRCSPRSGDLSVYWYQQSLDQGLQFLIQYYNGEERAKGNILERFSAQQFPDLHSELNLSSLELGDSALYFCASSADFGRGYNEQFFGPGTRLTVL.

A single count supports this clone. The rearrangement links TRBV2 to TRBJ2-1; TRBD2 matches 8 bases. The ends lost 11 bases at V and 5 bases at J; junction bases unmatched: 5. The germline CDR1 and CDR2 sequences are SNHLY and FYNNEI. The CDR3 is 12 residues long. In nucleotides, the CDR3 is TGTGCCCTCGGGGGGGAAAACAATGAGCAGTTCTTC. Translating it yields CALGGENNEQFF.